This T cell receptor (beta chain) was found in a study of beta chain features in type 1 diabetes. This clone has a handful of counts. Since all of the isolated RNA was reverse transcribed, expressed TCRB transcripts were what got sequenced. The table came from immunoSEQ multiplex PCR; TCRdb's copy has only in-frame clones and leaves some out. The table has 300,000 to 450,000 clones, about 20% seen once. CD4+ cells of the naive, central memory, regulatory and stem cell-like memory types were sorted via CD45RO/CCR7/CD25/CD127/CD95/CD27. Post-sort purity exceeded 95% for all sorted populations. The V end was cut by 0 bases, the J end by 3 bases, with 11 bases between. The V gene's germline CDR1 is MNHEY and CDR2 SVGAGI. The CDR3 has 16 residues.

This chain connects TRBV6-5 to TRBJ2-2, with D perhaps matching TRBD2 (5 bases). This sequence was found in a woman aged 18-30 years in good health. The specimen sequenced was naive CD4+ T cells from blood. CDR3 protein: CASSYSVGAYTGELFF. CDR3 in DNA: TGTGCCAGCAGTTACTCCGTGGGAGCCTACACCGGGGAGCTGTTTTTT.